A single sample is the source of the 29 T cell receptor beta chains below, sequenced in a study of blood T cell repertoires in COVID-19. Sequencing was performed with immunoSEQ multiplex PCR; in TCRdb, only in-frame clones are kept and a portion is missing. The data hold roughly 180,000 clones, with 70% to 90% observed a single time. Sequencing used PBMCs or T cells enriched from blood (not recorded which). These receptors all stem from a woman in her fifties or sixties who had recovered from COVID-19.

This clone was recorded at least ten times. The chain is built from TRBV9 and TRBJ2-1; possibly TRBD2 for D (5 bases). The germline V and J ends were trimmed by 0 bases and 4 bases, with 14 bases remaining between them. Germline loops: CDR1 SGDLS, CDR2 YYNGEE. The CDR3 totals 16 residues. The CDR3 sequence is CASSVVASWAYNEQFF. DNA of the CDR3: TGTGCCAGCAGCGTAGTGGCTAGCTGGGCTTACAATGAGCAGTTCTTC.

The V and J genes are TRBV5-8 and TRBJ1-1; D remains ambiguous. The CDR3 covers 16 residues. Germline CDR1 and CDR2: SGHTS and YDEGEE. Trimming left V 1 base short and J 0 bases short, with 13 bases between. CDR3 amino acids: CASSLLGGVMNTEAFF. The CDR3 DNA is TGTGCCAGCAGCTTGCTCGGAGGAGTCATGAACACTGAAGCTTTCTTT. The full variable domain, with the rest looked up from reference TRBV5-8 and TRBJ1-1, is EAGVTQSPTHLIKTRGQQATLRCSPISGHTSVYWYQQALGLGLQFLLWYDEGEERNRGNFPPRFSGRQFPNYSSELNVNALELEDSALYLCASSLLGGVMNTEAFFGQGTRLTVV.

The genes are TRBV7-9 and TRBJ1-1; 7 bases agree with TRBD1. CDR1 is SEHNR, CDR2 FQNEAQ, per germline (reference sequence). CDR3 length equals 14 residues. V shed 4 bases, J shed 1 base, and the junction held 3 bases outside the gene matches. The CDR3 nucleotides are TGTGCCAGCAGCTCGACAGGGCGGAACACTGAAGCTTTCTTT. This gives the protein CASSSTGRNTEAFF.

The rearrangement joins TRBV27 to TRBJ1-2; tentative D call: TRBD1 (6 bases). In germline, CDR1 is MNHEY, CDR2 SMNVEV (reference sequence). The CDR3 has 15 amino acids. V lost 0 bases and J lost 7, with 15 bases in between. CDR3 in DNA: TGTGCCAGCAGTTTATCCAAGGGAGGGGGGGCTGGCTACACCTTC. Translating gives CASSLSKGGGAGYTF.

In DNA, the CDR3 is TGTGCCAGCAGTCCGACTCGGAGGGACACTGAAGCTTTCTTT. Translating gives CASSPTRRDTEAFF. The J gene is TRBJ1-1, the V gene TRBV27; D is unresolved. The CDR3 has 14 residues. Per the germline V gene, CDR1 is MNHEY and CDR2 is SMNVEV (reference sequence). V dropped 5 bases and J dropped 3 bases, with 13 bases sitting between them.

In this sample, this clone turned up a few times. The chain has TRBV11-2 and TRBJ1-4; D is ambiguous. CDR1 and CDR2 (germline): SGHAT, FQNNGV. V lost 5 bases, J lost 0 bases, and 13 bases lay in between. The CDR3 covers 16 residues. This chain's CDR3 is CASSPLLFATNEKLFF. The CDR3 coding sequence is TGTGCCAGCAGCCCTCTTCTGTTTGCAACTAATGAAAAACTGTTTTTT.

Only a few counts were recorded for this clone. The rearrangement links TRBV19 to TRBJ2-1, with D perhaps matching TRBD1 (5 bases). Trimming pared 1 base from V and 9 bases from J, leaving 19 bases between. The CDR3 length is 16 residues. Germline CDR1 is LNHDA and CDR2 is SQIVND (reference sequence). The CDR3 loop reads CASSIGGGSQRLEQFF. DNA for the CDR3: TGTGCCAGTAGTATAGGGGGCGGATCCCAAAGGCTTGAGCAGTTCTTC.

The J gene is TRBJ2-1, the V gene TRBV27; 15 bases line up with TRBD2. Germline CDR1 and CDR2: MNHEY and SMNVEV (reference sequence). The J segment lost 4 bases and the V segment lost 5 bases, leaving 6 bases of the junction unmatched. CDR3 length: 17 residues. The CDR3 nucleotides read TGTGCCAGCAGTCCTTGGACTAGCGGGAGGGGGTACAATGAGCAGTTCTTC. It yields the protein CASSPWTSGRGYNEQFF.

The chain joins TRBV28 to TRBJ1-1, with D uncertain. The germline V gene has CDR1 MDHEN and CDR2 SYDVKM. The CDR3 is 12 residues long. V lost 3 bases and J 4 bases, leaving 6 bases between the germline ends. CDR3 region: CASSFPGTEAFF. The CDR3 DNA sequence: TGTGCCAGCAGTTTCCCCGGCACTGAAGCTTTCTTT. The full variable domain, rest sourced from reference TRBV28 and TRBJ1-1, is DVKVTQSSRYLVKRTGEKVFLECVQDMDHENMFWYRQDPGLGLRLIYFSYDVKMKEKGDIPEGYSVSREKKERFSLILESASTNQTSMYLCASSFPGTEAFFGQGTRLTVV.

To note about this clone: One end of the junction is discordant with germline, which a read error may explain. This chain uses TRBV19 with TRBJ1-5, with 8 bases identical to TRBD1. The germline V gene encodes CDR1 LNHDA and CDR2 SQIVND (reference sequence). The CDR3 length is 15 residues. The chain's CDR3 is CASSRDTGGNRPQHF. The DNA for the CDR3 is TGTGCCAGTAGTCGTGATACAGGGGGGAATCGGCCCCAGCATTTT.

The chain employs TRBV27 and TRBJ2-3; D perhaps matches TRBD1 (6 bases). Germline assignment: CDR1 MNHEY and CDR2 SMNVEV (reference sequence). V was trimmed by 2 bases and J by 4 bases, leaving 10 bases between them. The CDR3 length is 14 residues. CDR3 DNA sequence: TGTGCCAGCAGTTTAATGGCAGGGGCAGATACGCAGTATTTT. This translates into CASSLMAGADTQYF.

This chain links TRBV28 with TRBJ1-2; D is unresolved. The V end was cut by 1 base, the J end by 6 bases, with 15 bases between. Germline lookup yields CDR1 MDHEN and CDR2 SYDVKM. CDR3 length: 15 amino acids. The CDR3 region has the DNA TGTGCCAGCAGTTTATTTACCCCACTGAGGAATGGCTACACCTTC. Translation gives CASSLFTPLRNGYTF.

This clone was counted many times. The chain employs TRBV7-3 and TRBJ1-6, with D perhaps matching TRBD1 (6 bases). This CDR3 comprises 14 residues. V was cut by 0 bases and J by 8 bases, with 8 bases left in between. Looked up from germline, CDR1 is SGHTA and CDR2 is FQGTGA. Here the CDR3 DNA reads TGTGCCAGCAGCTTAACAGGGGGAGATTCACCCCTCCACTTT. Residues: CASSLTGGDSPLHF.

The chain links TRBV15 to TRBJ1-2; D gene uncertain. The CDR3 spans 16 residues. V lost 1 base and J lost 3, with 15 bases in between. Germline V gene sequence: CDR1 LNHNV, CDR2 YYDKDF (reference sequence). CDR3 in amino acids: CATSRGHLQEDYGYTF. DNA for the CDR3: TGTGCCACCAGCAGAGGTCACCTCCAAGAGGACTATGGCTACACCTTC.

This clone was detected only once. The chain links TRBV29-1 to TRBJ2-3, with 10 bases fitting TRBD1. V was clipped by 3 bases and J by 6 bases; unmatched bases: 6. Germline assignment: CDR1 SQVTM and CDR2 ANQGSEA. The CDR3 sequence is 14 residues long. This chain's CDR3 is CSVEETGGDDTQYF. The CDR3 bases are TGCAGCGTTGAGGAGACAGGGGGCGATGATACGCAGTATTTT.

This clone was detected once. CDR3 coding DNA: TGTGCCAGCGGGGTTGAACAGGAATACGAGCAGTACGTC. It is translated as CASGVEQEYEQYV. The chain recombines TRBV2 with TRBJ2-7, with a tentative D call TRBD1 (5 bases). The CDR3 is 13 amino acids. Looked up from germline, CDR1 is SNHLY and CDR2 is FYNNEI. Trimming left V 8 bases short and J 4 bases short, with 15 bases between.

The chain uses TRBV3-1 (or the pseudogene TRBV3-2) and TRBJ1-5, with D hard to call. With 4 bases removed from V and 2 bases from J, the gap between germline ends came to 12 bases. This CDR3 has 15 residues. Germline V gene data show CDR1 as LGHDT and CDR2 as YNNKEL (reference sequence). For the CDR3, the DNA is TGTGCCAGCAGCCTCGGGCCCGGGGGCAATCAGCCCCAGCATTTT. It is translated as CASSLGPGGNQPQHF.

The chain links TRBV2 to TRBJ1-1; tentative D call: TRBD1 (5 bases). This CDR3 is built from 16 residues. Trimming took 4 bases from V and 4 from J, leaving 19 bases between them. The germline V gene has CDR1 SNHLY and CDR2 FYNNEI. This CDR3 is CASSGRAVGGGTEAFF. The CDR3 coding sequence is TGTGCCAGCAGTGGAAGGGCAGTCGGCGGGGGCACTGAAGCTTTCTTT.

The V call is TRBV9, the J call TRBJ2-3, with 12 bases lining up with TRBD2. The CDR3 runs 16 residues. With V trimmed by 3 bases and J by 5 bases, 7 bases remained unmatched. Germline assignment: CDR1 SGDLS and CDR2 YYNGEE. The CDR3 DNA follows: TGTGCCAGCAGCGGACTAGCGGGAGTTGGGGTAGATACGCAGTATTTT. This encodes CASSGLAGVGVDTQYF.

The chain joins TRBV30 to TRBJ1-2; unclear D gene. The germline gives CDR1 GTSNPN, CDR2 SVGIG (reference sequence). V lost 1 base, J lost 2 bases, and 8 bases lay in between. There are 13 residues in the CDR3. CDR3 in amino acids: CAWSAPPNYGYTF. The CDR3 region has the DNA TGTGCCTGGAGTGCCCCCCCAAACTATGGCTACACCTTC. Complete variable domain (other parts from reference TRBV30 and TRBJ1-2): SQTIHQWPATLVQPVGSPLSLECTVEGTSNPNLYWYRQAAGRGLQLLFYSVGIGQISSEVPQNLSASRPQDRQFILSSKKLLLSDSGFYLCAWSAPPNYGYTFGSGTRLTVV.

This clone was counted a single time. Written as DNA, the CDR3 is TGTGCCAGCAGTGACGAGACTAGGAGCTCCTACGAGCAGTACGTC. It specifies CASSDETRSSYEQYV. This chain joins TRBV6-4 and TRBJ2-7, with TRBD2 as a possible D gene (6 bases). The V gene lost 2 bases and the J gene lost 0 bases, with 11 bases spanning the gap. The CDR3 runs 15 residues. Germline V gene lookup returns CDR1 MRHNA and CDR2 SNTAGT.

This clone was seen a few times. V usage is TRBV19 and J usage is TRBJ1-6; 9 bases align to TRBD1. The junction had 3 bases not matched to a gene; V was cut back by 5 bases and J by 7 bases. CDR1 LNHDA and CDR2 SQIVND come from the germline V gene (reference sequence). The CDR3 is made up of 14 amino acids. For the CDR3, the DNA is TGTGCCAGTAGTCGTGGGACAGGGAATTCACCCCTCCACTTT. Translating it yields CASSRGTGNSPLHF.

The chain links TRBV12-3 or TRBV12-4 to TRBJ2-1; 8 bases agree with TRBD2. V was pared by 6 bases and J by 9 bases, with 7 bases of the junction left unmatched. This CDR3 is built from 13 residues. The CDR3 DNA is TGTGCCAGCAGAAGCGGGGGCTACGGTGAGCAGTTCTTC. The encoded protein is CASRSGGYGEQFF.

V is TRBV6-5 and J is TRBJ2-2, with 7 bases aligning to TRBD1. The CDR3 consists of 15 residues. V lost 2 bases to trimming and J lost 3 bases; unmatched junction nucleotides: 3. In germline, CDR1 is MNHEY, CDR2 SVGAGI. The CDR3 DNA reads TGTGCCAGCAGTTACGACAGGGTGGACACCGGGGAGCTGTTTTTT. This encodes CASSYDRVDTGELFF.

In its sample, this clone was seen once. The chain carries TRBV19 and TRBJ1-2; a weak D match, TRBD1 (5 bases). CDR1 LNHDA and CDR2 SQIVND come from the germline V gene (reference sequence). V shed 7 bases and J shed 6 bases, with 27 bases lying between them. The CDR3 extends over 17 amino acids. CDR3 nucleotide sequence: TGTGCCAGTATGGATCAGGTCGGCAGGGTCCCCCAGGATGGCTACACCTTC. This gives the protein CASMDQVGRVPQDGYTF.

This clone was seen a handful of times. The genes are TRBV12-5 and TRBJ1-2, with D tentatively TRBD1 (5 bases). Germline V gene lookup returns CDR1 LGHNT and CDR2 FRNRAP. There are 16 residues in the CDR3. V lost 3 bases to trimming and J lost 4 bases, with 18 bases between them. CDR3 region: CASGFFRDLGGYGYTF. The CDR3, as DNA: TGTGCTAGTGGTTTTTTCCGGGACTTGGGTGGCTATGGCTACACCTTC.

This chain connects TRBV7-2 to TRBJ2-4; no reliable D call. Germline lookup yields CDR1 SGHTA and CDR2 FQGNSA. V was trimmed by 5 bases and J by 0 bases, leaving 11 bases between them. The CDR3 extends over 15 amino acids. The CDR3 loop is CASSEIYLAKNIQYF. DNA of the CDR3: TGTGCCAGCAGCGAGATCTATTTAGCCAAAAACATTCAGTACTTC.

The rearrangement links TRBV2 to TRBJ2-2; TRBD2 agrees at 11 bases. The V and J ends lost 3 bases and 2 bases, in that order; junction bases with no gene match: 5. The CDR3 totals 17 residues. Per the germline V gene, CDR1 is SNHLY and CDR2 is FYNNEI. The CDR3 nucleotides read TGTGCCAGCAGTGACGGGACTAGCGGACTTAACACCGGGGAGCTGTTTTTT. As protein: CASSDGTSGLNTGELFF.

This chain joins TRBV4-2 and TRBJ2-3; TRBD2 agrees at 10 bases. Germline CDR1 and CDR2: LGHNA and YNFKEQ. The junction had 8 bases not matched to a gene; V was cut back by 11 bases and J by 0 bases. This CDR3 comprises 15 residues. CDR3 nucleotides: TGTGCCGGGGGAGCGGGGGGGTCTAGCACAGATACGCAGTATTTT. Protein product: CAGGAGGSSTDTQYF.